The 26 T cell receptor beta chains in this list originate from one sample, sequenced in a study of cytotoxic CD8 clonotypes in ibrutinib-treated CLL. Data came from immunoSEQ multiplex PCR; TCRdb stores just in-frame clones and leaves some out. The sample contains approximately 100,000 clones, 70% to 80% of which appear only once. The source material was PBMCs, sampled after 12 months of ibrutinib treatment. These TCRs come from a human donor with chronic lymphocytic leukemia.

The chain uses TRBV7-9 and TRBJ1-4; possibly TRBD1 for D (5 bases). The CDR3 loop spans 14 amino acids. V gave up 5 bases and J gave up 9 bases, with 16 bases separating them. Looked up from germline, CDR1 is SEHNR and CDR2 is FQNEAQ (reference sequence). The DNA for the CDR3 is TGTGCCAGCAGCCCTTGGGGGTCAGAGAAAAAACTGTTTTTT. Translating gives CASSPWGSEKKLFF.

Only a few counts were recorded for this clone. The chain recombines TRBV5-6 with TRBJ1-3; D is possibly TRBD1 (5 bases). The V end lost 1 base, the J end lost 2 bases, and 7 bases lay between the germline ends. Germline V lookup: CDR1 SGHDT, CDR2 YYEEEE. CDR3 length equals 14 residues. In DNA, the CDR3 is TGTGCCAGCAGCTTGCGGGGGACTGGAAACACCATATATTTT. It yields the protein CASSLRGTGNTIYF.

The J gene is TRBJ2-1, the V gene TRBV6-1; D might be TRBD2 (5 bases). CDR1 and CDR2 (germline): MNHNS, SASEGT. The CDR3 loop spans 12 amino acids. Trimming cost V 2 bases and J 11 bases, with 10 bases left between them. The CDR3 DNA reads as TGTGCCAGCAGTGAACCCCCTAGCCAGCAGTTCTTC. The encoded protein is CASSEPPSQQFF.

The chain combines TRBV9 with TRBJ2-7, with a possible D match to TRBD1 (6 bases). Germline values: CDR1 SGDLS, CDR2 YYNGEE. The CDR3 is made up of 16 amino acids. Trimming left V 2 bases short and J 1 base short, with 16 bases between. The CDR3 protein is CASSVSSPGQSYEQYF. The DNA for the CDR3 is TGTGCCAGCAGCGTCAGTAGTCCCGGACAGTCCTACGAGCAGTACTTC.

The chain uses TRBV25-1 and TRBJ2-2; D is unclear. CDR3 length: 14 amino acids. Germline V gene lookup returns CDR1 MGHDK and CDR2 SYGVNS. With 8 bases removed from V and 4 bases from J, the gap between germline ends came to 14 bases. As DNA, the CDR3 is TGTGCCAGCGAAAAAAGGGTTCCCACCGGGGAGCTGTTTTTT. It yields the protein CASEKRVPTGELFF.

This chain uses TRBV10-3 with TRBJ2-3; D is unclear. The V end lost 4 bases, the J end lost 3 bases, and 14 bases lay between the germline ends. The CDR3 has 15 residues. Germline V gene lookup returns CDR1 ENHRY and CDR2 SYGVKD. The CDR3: CAISAQPLGTDTQYF. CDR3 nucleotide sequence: TGTGCCATCAGTGCTCAACCCCTCGGGACAGATACGCAGTATTTT.

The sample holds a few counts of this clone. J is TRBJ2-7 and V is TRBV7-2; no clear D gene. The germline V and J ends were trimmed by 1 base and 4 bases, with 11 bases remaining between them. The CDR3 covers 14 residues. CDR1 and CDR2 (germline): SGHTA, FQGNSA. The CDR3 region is CASSLGVSLYEQYF. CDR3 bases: TGTGCCAGCAGCTTAGGGGTAAGCCTATACGAGCAGTACTTC.

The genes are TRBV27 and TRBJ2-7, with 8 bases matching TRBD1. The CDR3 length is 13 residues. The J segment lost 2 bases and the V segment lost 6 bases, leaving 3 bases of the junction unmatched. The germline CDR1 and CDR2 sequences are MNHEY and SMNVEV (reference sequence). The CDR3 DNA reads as TGTGCCAGCAGGAGGACAGGGACCTACGAGCAGTACTTC. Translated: CASRRTGTYEQYF.

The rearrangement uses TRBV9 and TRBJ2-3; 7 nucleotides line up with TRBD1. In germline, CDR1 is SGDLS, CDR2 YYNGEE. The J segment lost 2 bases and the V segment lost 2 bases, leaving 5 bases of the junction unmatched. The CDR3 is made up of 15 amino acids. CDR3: CASSVTGFPTDTQYF. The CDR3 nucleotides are TGTGCCAGCAGCGTGACAGGGTTCCCCACAGATACGCAGTATTTT.

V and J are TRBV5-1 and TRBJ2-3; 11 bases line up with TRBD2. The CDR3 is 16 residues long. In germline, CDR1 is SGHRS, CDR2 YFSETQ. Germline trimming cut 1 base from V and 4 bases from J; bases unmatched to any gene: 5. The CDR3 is CASSLSTSGNSDTQYF. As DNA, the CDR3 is TGCGCCAGCAGCTTGTCGACTAGCGGGAACTCAGATACGCAGTATTTT.

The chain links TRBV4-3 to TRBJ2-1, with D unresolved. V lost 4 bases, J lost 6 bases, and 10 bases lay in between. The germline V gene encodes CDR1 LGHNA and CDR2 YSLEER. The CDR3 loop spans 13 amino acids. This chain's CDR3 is CASSLRGSNEQFF. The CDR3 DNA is TGCGCCAGCAGCCTAAGAGGTAGCAATGAGCAGTTCTTC.

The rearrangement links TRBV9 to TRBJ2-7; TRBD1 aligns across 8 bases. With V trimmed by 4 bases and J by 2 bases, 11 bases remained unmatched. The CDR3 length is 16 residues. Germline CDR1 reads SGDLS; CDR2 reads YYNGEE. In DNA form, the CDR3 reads TGTGCCAGCAGCTCTAGGACAGGGCCGAGCACCTACGAGCAGTACTTC. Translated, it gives CASSSRTGPSTYEQYF.

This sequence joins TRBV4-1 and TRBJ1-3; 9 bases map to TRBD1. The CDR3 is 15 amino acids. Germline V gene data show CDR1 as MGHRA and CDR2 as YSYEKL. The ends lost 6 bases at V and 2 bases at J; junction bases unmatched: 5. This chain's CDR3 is CASRDRTGAGNTIYF. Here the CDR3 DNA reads TGCGCCAGCAGGGACCGGACAGGGGCTGGAAACACCATATATTTT.

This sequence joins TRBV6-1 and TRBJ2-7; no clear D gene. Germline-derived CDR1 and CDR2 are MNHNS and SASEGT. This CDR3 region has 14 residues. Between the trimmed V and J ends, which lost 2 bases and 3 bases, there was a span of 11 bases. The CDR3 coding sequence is TGTGCCAGCAGTGAATCGGGCAAAGACTACGAGCAGTACTTC. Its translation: CASSESGKDYEQYF.

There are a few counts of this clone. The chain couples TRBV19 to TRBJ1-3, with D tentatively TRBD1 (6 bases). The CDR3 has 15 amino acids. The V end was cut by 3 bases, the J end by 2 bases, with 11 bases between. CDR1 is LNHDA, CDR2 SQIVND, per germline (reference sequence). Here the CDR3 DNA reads TGTGCCAGTAGTATTAGCCGGACAGCTGGAAACACCATATATTTT. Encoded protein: CASSISRTAGNTIYF.

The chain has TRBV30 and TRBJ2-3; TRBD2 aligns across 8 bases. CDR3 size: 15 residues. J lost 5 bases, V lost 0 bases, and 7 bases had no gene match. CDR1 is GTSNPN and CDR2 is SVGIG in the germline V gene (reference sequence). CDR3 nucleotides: TGTGCCTGGAGTGTGGCCTTAGCGGGGATAGATACGCAGTATTTT. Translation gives CAWSVALAGIDTQYF.

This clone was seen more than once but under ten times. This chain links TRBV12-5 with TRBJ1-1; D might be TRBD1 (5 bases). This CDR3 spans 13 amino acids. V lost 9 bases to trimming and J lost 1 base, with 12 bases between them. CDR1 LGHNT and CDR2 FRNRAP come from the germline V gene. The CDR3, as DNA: TGTGCTAGGTCAGACAGAAAGAACACTGAAGCTTTCTTT. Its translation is CARSDRKNTEAFF.

This chain's CDR3 is CASKGGASGTGELFF. CDR3 bases: TGTGCCAGCAAGGGTGGGGCATCCGGGACCGGGGAGCTGTTTTTT. The chain has TRBV2 and TRBJ2-2, with D possibly being TRBD1 (5 bases). Trimming cost V 7 bases and J 5 bases, with 17 bases left between them. This CDR3 region has 15 residues. The V gene's germline CDR1 is SNHLY and CDR2 FYNNEI.

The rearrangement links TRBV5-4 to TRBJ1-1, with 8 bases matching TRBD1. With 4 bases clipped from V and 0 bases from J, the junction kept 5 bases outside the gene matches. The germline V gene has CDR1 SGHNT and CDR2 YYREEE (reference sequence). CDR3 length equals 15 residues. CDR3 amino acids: CASSGRQGMNTEAFF. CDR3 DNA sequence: TGTGCCAGCAGCGGACGACAGGGGATGAACACTGAAGCTTTCTTT. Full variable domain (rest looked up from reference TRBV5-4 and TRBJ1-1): ETGVTQSPTHLIKTRGQQVTLRCSSQSGHNTVSWYQQALGQGPQFIFQYYREEENGRGNFPPRFSGLQFPNYSSELNVNALELDDSALYLCASSGRQGMNTEAFFGQGTRLTVV.

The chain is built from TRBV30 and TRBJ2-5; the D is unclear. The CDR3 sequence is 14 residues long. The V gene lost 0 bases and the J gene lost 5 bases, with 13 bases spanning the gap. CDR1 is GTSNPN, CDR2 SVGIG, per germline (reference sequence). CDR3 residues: CAWSVLRARETQYF. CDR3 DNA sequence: TGTGCCTGGAGTGTACTTAGGGCGCGGGAGACCCAGTACTTC.

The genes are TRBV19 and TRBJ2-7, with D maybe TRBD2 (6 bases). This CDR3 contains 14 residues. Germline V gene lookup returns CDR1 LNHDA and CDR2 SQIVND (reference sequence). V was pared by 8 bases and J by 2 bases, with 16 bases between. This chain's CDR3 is CASRPAGNPYEQYF. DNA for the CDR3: TGTGCCAGTCGCCCCGCGGGGAACCCCTACGAGCAGTACTTC.

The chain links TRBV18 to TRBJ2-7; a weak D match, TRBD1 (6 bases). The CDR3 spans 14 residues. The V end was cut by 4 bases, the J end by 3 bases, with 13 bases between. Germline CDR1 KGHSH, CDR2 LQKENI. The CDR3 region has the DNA TGTGCCAGCTCACAGAACAGGGCTAACTACGAGCAGTACTTC. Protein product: CASSQNRANYEQYF. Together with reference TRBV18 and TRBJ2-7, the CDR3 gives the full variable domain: NAGVMQNPRHLVRRRGQEARLRCSPMKGHSHVYWYRQLPEEGLKFMVYLQKENIIDESGMPKERFSAEFPKEGPSILRIQQVVRGDSAAYFCASSQNRANYEQYFGPGTRLTVT.

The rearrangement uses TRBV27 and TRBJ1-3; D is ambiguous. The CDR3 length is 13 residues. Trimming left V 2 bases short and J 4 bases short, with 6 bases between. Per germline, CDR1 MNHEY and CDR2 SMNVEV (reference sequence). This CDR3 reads CASSLRGGNTIYF. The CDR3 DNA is TGTGCCAGCAGTTTACGCGGGGGAAACACCATATATTTT.

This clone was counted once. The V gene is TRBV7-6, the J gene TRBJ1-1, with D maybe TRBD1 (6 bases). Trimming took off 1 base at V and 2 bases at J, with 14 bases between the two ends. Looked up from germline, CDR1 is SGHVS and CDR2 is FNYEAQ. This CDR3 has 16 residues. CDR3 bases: TGTGCCAGCAGCTTAGGTGTTGGGGGCCCAAACACTGAAGCTTTCTTT. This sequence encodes CASSLGVGGPNTEAFF. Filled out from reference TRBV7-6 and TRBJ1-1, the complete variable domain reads GAGVSQSPRYKVTKRGQDVALRCDPISGHVSLYWYRQALGQGPEFLTYFNYEAQQDKSGLPNDRFSAERPEGSISTLTIQRTEQRDSAMYRCASSLGVGGPNTEAFFGQGTRLTVV.

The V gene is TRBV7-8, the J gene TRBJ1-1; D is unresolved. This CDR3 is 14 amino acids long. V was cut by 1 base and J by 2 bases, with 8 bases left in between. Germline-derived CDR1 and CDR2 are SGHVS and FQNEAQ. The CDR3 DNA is TGTGCCAGCAGCTTAGTGGCCGGAAACACTGAAGCTTTCTTT. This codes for CASSLVAGNTEAFF.

The CDR3 DNA sequence: TGTGCCAGCTCACCATCCAGGGATGGCTATGGCTACACCTTC. Residues: CASSPSRDGYGYTF. The chain is built from TRBV18 and TRBJ1-2; D possibly corresponds to TRBD1 (5 bases). Trimming removed 2 bases from V and 4 bases from J, with 11 bases in between. Germline V gene data show CDR1 as KGHSH and CDR2 as LQKENI. This CDR3 spans 14 amino acids.